The 27 T cell receptor beta chains presented below share a single source sample, sequenced in a study of shared clonotypes between healthy human individuals. Sequencing was performed with immunoSEQ multiplex PCR; in TCRdb, only in-frame clones are kept and a portion is missing. The table has under 1,100,000 clones, around 75% seen once. What was sequenced was memory CD4+ T cells sorted from blood. Subset described: CD45RA-negative fraction. The receptors were sampled from a young man in good health.

This clone was counted ten times or more. The chain has TRBV15 and TRBJ2-5; D gene uncertain. This CDR3 is 14 amino acids long. The V gene's germline CDR1 is LNHNV and CDR2 YYDKDF (reference sequence). Between the trimmed V and J ends, which lost 3 bases and 2 bases, there was a span of 10 bases. The CDR3 DNA sequence: TGTGCCACCAGCAGCCCGGCGACTCAAGAGACCCAGTACTTC. This translates into CATSSPATQETQYF.

The V and J genes are TRBV28 and TRBJ1-1; 10 bases line up with TRBD1. From germline, CDR1 is MDHEN and CDR2 SYDVKM. The CDR3 consists of 16 residues. After removal of 5 bases from V and 6 bases from J, the junction contained 12 bases not matched to a gene. In DNA, the CDR3 is TGTGCCAGCAGTCCCCCCCTGGGACAGGGGCTATCTGAAGCTTTCTTT. Translated, it gives CASSPPLGQGLSEAFF.

Turning to this clone: Other DNA sequences within the sample encode an identical CDR3. The V and J genes are TRBV5-1 and TRBJ2-7; 12 nucleotides align to TRBD2. This CDR3 is built from 14 residues. Germline lookup yields CDR1 SGHRS and CDR2 YFSETQ. The trim removed 5 bases at V and 3 bases at J, leaving 3 bases unmatched. DNA of the CDR3: TGCGCCAGCAGTCCGGGACTAGCGGGCTACGAGCAGTACTTC. As protein: CASSPGLAGYEQYF.

Comments on this clone: This may arise from a read error, as a much more abundant clone is one base away. The gene calls are TRBV25-1 and TRBJ1-5, with TRBD1 identical over 7 bases. V was clipped by 4 bases and J by 3 bases; unmatched bases: 3. This CDR3 comprises 14 residues. In germline, CDR1 is MGHDK, CDR2 SYGVNS. The CDR3 DNA is TGTGCCAGCAGTGCGACAGGGTTCAATCAGCCCCAGCATTTT. It encodes CASSATGFNQPQHF.

V usage is TRBV28 and J usage is TRBJ1-6, with a tentative D call TRBD1 (5 bases). The CDR3 spans 15 residues. Germline CDR1 is MDHEN and CDR2 is SYDVKM. V shed 7 bases and J shed 10 bases, with 20 bases lying between them. CDR3: CASTAGKVGHSPLHF. The CDR3 nucleotides are TGTGCCAGCACCGCAGGCAAGGTGGGGCACTCACCCCTCCACTTT.

Points on this clone: In the same sample, other DNA sequences code for this CDR3. V is TRBV6-4 and J is TRBJ1-1; D uncertain. V lost 3 bases and J 1 base, leaving 6 bases between the germline ends. The length of the CDR3 is 13 residues. From germline, CDR1 is MRHNA and CDR2 SNTAGT. The CDR3 DNA follows: TGTGCCAGCAGTGAACAAGAGAACACTGAAGCTTTCTTT. Its protein product is CASSEQENTEAFF.

The gene calls are TRBV19 and TRBJ1-1; 8 nucleotides align to TRBD1. The CDR3 is 14 residues long. The V gene's germline CDR1 is LNHDA and CDR2 SQIVND (reference sequence). Trimming took 5 bases from V and 2 from J; bases not matched to a gene: 4. CDR3 residues: CASSQTGGNTEAFF. For the CDR3, the DNA is TGTGCCAGTAGTCAAACAGGGGGAAACACTGAAGCTTTCTTT.

This clone was counted once. The rearrangement links TRBV30 to TRBJ2-5; 8 nucleotides match TRBD2. The CDR3 sequence is 14 residues long. The V and J ends lost 1 base and 4 bases, in that order; junction bases with no gene match: 5. Germline V lookup: CDR1 GTSNPN, CDR2 SVGIG (reference sequence). Written as DNA, the CDR3 is TGTGCCTGGAGTGCAAGCGGGGGCTTAGAGACCCAGTACTTC. Its translation: CAWSASGGLETQYF.

The rearrangement uses TRBV12-5 and TRBJ2-5, with 8 bases that match TRBD2. V was clipped by 1 base and J by 3 bases; unmatched bases: 7. Looked up from germline, CDR1 is LGHNT and CDR2 is FRNRAP. The CDR3 length is 16 residues. The CDR3 nucleotides read TGTGCTAGTGGTTTGGATTGGGGGACTAGGGAAGAGACCCAGTACTTC. As protein: CASGLDWGTREETQYF.

The chain links TRBV29-1 to TRBJ2-3, with D perhaps TRBD1 (6 bases). Germline V CDR1 and CDR2: SQVTM, ANQGSEA. The CDR3 runs to 12 residues. V was trimmed by 5 bases and J by 5 bases, leaving 11 bases between them. CDR3 in amino acids: CSVKGVGDTQYF. As DNA, the CDR3 is TGCAGCGTTAAGGGGGTTGGAGATACGCAGTATTTT.

The gene calls are TRBV7-2 and TRBJ1-2, with 10 bases identical to TRBD1. CDR3 length: 15 amino acids. V trimming: 2 bases; J trimming: 3 bases; junction bases outside the gene matches: 3. CDR1 is SGHTA, CDR2 FQGNSA, per germline. CDR3 region: CASSLKTGGDYGYTF. CDR3 sequence (DNA): TGTGCCAGCAGCTTAAAGACAGGGGGCGACTATGGCTACACCTTC.

The J gene is TRBJ2-7, the V gene TRBV7-8; 10 bases align to TRBD1. J lost 4 bases, V lost 5 bases, and 8 bases had no gene match. This CDR3 is built from 15 residues. The germline CDR1 and CDR2 sequences are SGHVS and FQNEAQ. In nucleotides, the CDR3 is TGTGCCAGCAGCCCGACAGGGGGCAAAACTTACGAGCAGTACTTC. Translated: CASSPTGGKTYEQYF.

Only a few counts were recorded for this clone. The chain joins TRBV4-3 to TRBJ2-1, with TRBD2 identical over 10 bases. Per the germline V gene, CDR1 is LGHNA and CDR2 is YSLEER. The CDR3 sequence is 17 residues long. With V trimmed by 3 bases and J by 6 bases, 11 bases remained unmatched. CDR3 amino acids: CASSQDGLAVPFNEQFF. The CDR3 DNA reads TGCGCCAGCAGCCAGGATGGACTAGCGGTTCCTTTCAATGAGCAGTTCTTC.

This chain joins TRBV30 and TRBJ1-4; 8 nucleotides agree with TRBD1. Germline values: CDR1 GTSNPN, CDR2 SVGIG (reference sequence). The V segment lost 1 base and the J segment 6 bases; nucleotides outside the gene matches: 1. This CDR3 contains 13 residues. The DNA for the CDR3 is TGTGCCTGGAGTGGACAGGGGTATGAAAAACTGTTTTTT. Residues: CAWSGQGYEKLFF.

V and J are TRBV28 and TRBJ1-5; TRBD1 matches 7 bases. With V trimmed by 4 bases and J by 7 bases, 10 bases remained unmatched. Germline CDR1 is MDHEN and CDR2 is SYDVKM. This CDR3 is built from 15 residues. The DNA for the CDR3 is TGTGCCAGCAGTTCCCCGGTCGGGGACAGACAGCCCCAGCATTTT. This codes for CASSSPVGDRQPQHF. Together with reference TRBV28 and TRBJ1-5, the CDR3 gives the full variable domain: DVKVTQSSRYLVKRTGEKVFLECVQDMDHENMFWYRQDPGLGLRLIYFSYDVKMKEKGDIPEGYSVSREKKERFSLILESASTNQTSMYLCASSSPVGDRQPQHFGDGTRLSIL.

The CDR3 is CASSLSQGGQETQYF. CDR3 sequence (DNA): TGTGCCAGCAGCCTATCACAGGGAGGTCAAGAGACCCAGTACTTC. This rearrangement joins TRBV6-5 to TRBJ2-5, with D possibly called TRBD1 or TRBD2 (6 bases each). Germline V gives CDR1 MNHEY, CDR2 SVGAGI. The CDR3 has 15 amino acids. The V end was cut by 6 bases, the J end by 2 bases, with 16 bases between.

This clone was counted only a few times. The chain recombines TRBV9 with TRBJ1-1; tentatively, D is TRBD1 (6 bases). V shed 4 bases and J shed 9 bases, with 22 bases lying between them. Germline CDR1 and CDR2: SGDLS and YYNGEE. The CDR3 extends over 15 amino acids. CDR3 bases: TGTGCCAGCAGCCCAGAGCCGGGTGCAGGGGTACAAGCTTTCTTT. It yields the protein CASSPEPGAGVQAFF.

The chain carries TRBV5-5 and TRBJ1-6; possibly TRBD1 for D (5 bases). Germline assignment: CDR1 SGHKS and CDR2 YYEKEE (reference sequence). The CDR3 contains 15 residues. Trimming cost V 1 base and J 7 bases, with 12 bases left between them. The CDR3 here is CASSLSGVSNSPLHF. CDR3 in DNA: TGTGCCAGCAGCTTGTCGGGGGTCAGCAATTCACCCCTCCACTTT.

As concerns this clone: Different DNA sequences within this sample yield the same CDR3. V gene TRBV18 combines with J gene TRBJ1-1; D gene unclear. The germline V and J ends were trimmed by 2 bases and 3 bases, with 7 bases remaining between them. The CDR3 covers 13 residues. The germline CDR1 and CDR2 sequences are KGHSH and LQKENI. The CDR3 coding sequence is TGTGCCAGCTCACCATCTGGGTACACTGAAGCTTTCTTT. Its protein product is CASSPSGYTEAFF.

A single count supports this clone. The J gene is TRBJ1-5, the V gene TRBV5-1, with a weak D call TRBD1 (6 bases). Germline CDR1 is SGHRS and CDR2 is YFSETQ. The CDR3 is 14 residues long. V was cut by 0 bases and J by 4 bases, with 8 bases left in between. In nucleotides, the CDR3 is TGCGCCAGCAGCTTGGACGACAGGAATCAGCCCCAGCATTTT. Protein: CASSLDDRNQPQHF.

This chain links TRBV7-2 with TRBJ2-7; 10 bases line up with TRBD1. V was clipped by 4 bases and J by 5 bases; unmatched bases: 8. The V gene's germline CDR1 is SGHTA and CDR2 FQGNSA. CDR3 size: 15 residues. CDR3 in DNA: TGTGCCAGCAGCTCTCCCGGGACAGGGGTCGACGAGCAGTACTTC. It translates to CASSSPGTGVDEQYF.

A remark on this clone: Other DNA sequences of this sample code for an identical CDR3. The rearrangement uses TRBV5-1 and TRBJ1-1; D might be TRBD1 (6 bases). The V end lost 0 bases, the J end lost 4 bases, and 10 bases lay between the germline ends. Germline CDR1 is SGHRS and CDR2 is YFSETQ. The length of the CDR3 is 14 residues. In DNA, the CDR3 is TGCGCCAGCAGCTTGGCAGGGGTAGGCACTGAAGCTTTCTTT. It is translated as CASSLAGVGTEAFF.

This chain uses TRBV5-8 with TRBJ1-6; D is undetermined. Germline lookup yields CDR1 SGHTS and CDR2 YDEGEE. The ends were cut back, 4 bases at V and 0 bases at J, with 14 bases in the middle. The CDR3 contains 17 residues. For the CDR3, the DNA is TGTGCCAGCAGCACCTGGACCGAGAGCTCCTATAATTCACCCCTCCACTTT. Translation gives CASSTWTESSYNSPLHF.

This clone was detected only a few times. The CDR3 bases are TGTGCCTGGAAACTCCCGGGGGGTACGAACTATGGCTACACCTTC. Amino acid sequence: CAWKLPGGTNYGYTF. The V gene is TRBV30, the J gene TRBJ1-2; the D gene is possibly TRBD1 (5 bases). The germline gives CDR1 GTSNPN, CDR2 SVGIG (reference sequence). The CDR3 is made up of 15 amino acids. Trimming shortened V by 4 bases and J by 2 bases, and 17 bases separated the two germline ends.

The chain carries TRBV29-1 and TRBJ1-5; 10 bases agree with TRBD1. Germline V gives CDR1 SQVTM, CDR2 ANQGSEA. The CDR3 spans 13 residues. Losses at the gene ends were 6 bases for V and 5 bases for J; bases not matched to a gene: 4. The chain's CDR3 is CSVRQGAYQPQHF. CDR3 in DNA: TGCAGCGTCCGACAGGGGGCTTATCAGCCCCAGCATTTT.

V usage is TRBV19 and J usage is TRBJ1-3, with D perhaps TRBD1 (6 bases). Germline-derived CDR1 and CDR2 are LNHDA and SQIVND (reference sequence). This CDR3 is built from 16 residues. The ends were cut back, 6 bases at V and 3 bases at J, with 18 bases in the middle. CDR3 in DNA: TGTGCCAGTAGGCCACTTGACGGGGGCGGTGGAAACACCATATATTTT. This gives the protein CASRPLDGGGGNTIYF.

This chain uses TRBV7-2 with TRBJ2-3, with D perhaps matching TRBD1 (6 bases). Trimming took 0 bases from V and 13 from J, leaving 17 bases between them. Looked up from germline, CDR1 is SGHTA and CDR2 is FQGNSA. CDR3 length equals 14 residues. The CDR3 DNA is TGTGCCAGCAGCTTAGCTTCTGGGACACCCGAGGAGTATTTT. Its protein is CASSLASGTPEEYF. Variable domain in full (rest from reference TRBV7-2 and TRBJ2-3): GAGVSQSPSNKVTEKGKDVELRCDPISGHTALYWYRQSLGQGLEFLIYFQGNSAPDKSGLPSDRFSAERTGGSVSTLTIQRTQQEDSAVYLCASSLASGTPEEYFGPGTRLTVL.